This T cell receptor (beta chain) came from a study of blood T cell repertoires in COVID-19. Here immunoSEQ multiplex PCR was the method, and the copy in TCRdb shows in-frame clones only, minus some. The sample holds 250,000 to 350,000 clones; around 88% are singletons and the top ten take approximately 7%. V trimming: 7 bases; J trimming: 5 bases; junction bases outside the gene matches: 11. The CDR3 loop spans 14 amino acids. CDR1 is SGHKS, CDR2 YYEKEE, per germline (reference sequence). This chain connects TRBV5-5 to TRBJ1-2, with 7 positions matching TRBD1. This receptor was identified in a young woman who had recovered from COVID-19. The specimen was peripheral blood. The CDR3 DNA reads as TGTGCCAGCCGGACTACGACAGGGAAGTATGGCTACACCTTC. This gives the protein CASRTTTGKYGYTF.